The T cell receptor beta chain under discussion was sequenced for a study of CD8+CD57+ T cells in acquired aplastic anemia. TCR beta VDJ and CDR3 profiling used genomic DNA as template. TCRdb re-called the reads with MiXCR, one entry per CDR3 protein. The sample lists about 150,000 distinct CDR3 sequences, about 48% occurring once. Patients who underwent sequencing had shown CD8+CD57+ cell expansion by flow cytometry. Diagnosis of severe acquired aplastic anemia applied to all patients. Germline V lookup: CDR1 SGHAT, CDR2 FQDESV (reference sequence). The CDR3 has 17 amino acids. V was pared by 5 bases and J by 2 bases, with 8 bases of the junction left unmatched.

This TCR came from a human donor with aplastic anemia. The chain couples TRBV11-1 to TRBJ2-3; 12 nucleotides match TRBD2. Input material: sorted CD4+, CD8+, or CD8+CD57+ T cells (not recorded which) from PBMCs. DNA for the CDR3: TGTGCCAGCAGCCCAAGACTAGCGGGAGCGATCACAGATACGCAGTATTTT. As protein: CASSPRLAGAITDTQYF.